Reported below is one T cell receptor (beta chain). This record comes from a study of blood T cell repertoires in COVID-19. Study-level information: Donors in the United States, Italy and Spain gave samples during acute or convalescent COVID-19. Sources were T cells, B-cell-depleted T cells, or PBMCs; the material itself was cDNA or gDNA.

Original processing notes: From reference gene primer amplification, estimates of nucleated cell counts were derived. The table came from immunoSEQ multiplex PCR; TCRdb's copy has only in-frame clones and leaves some out. V and J calls and clone size are given by that table; D and trimming were obtained from the DNA. There are under 250,000 clones in the sample; around 88% occur only once, and roughly 2.9% lies in the top ten. Germline CDR1 is GTSNPN and CDR2 is SVGIG (reference sequence). The germline V and J ends were trimmed by 3 bases and 0 bases, with 11 bases remaining between them. The CDR3 length is 14 residues.

The sequence came from a middle-aged man with active or convalescent COVID-19. Sequenced input: peripheral blood. The chain recombines TRBV30 with TRBJ1-2; perhaps TRBD1 as D (5 bases). The CDR3 sequence is CAWSGRESNYGYTF. CDR3 DNA: TGTGCCTGGAGCGGCAGGGAATCTAACTATGGCTACACCTTC.